The source of this T cell receptor (beta chain) is a study of CD8+ T cells in alopecia areata. V gave up 3 bases and J gave up 5 bases, with 16 bases separating them. The CDR3 length is 15 residues. Germline-derived CDR1 and CDR2 are SGHTA and FQGNSA. In this sample, this clone turned up once. No antigen is known for it. From PBMCs, CD4+ and CD8+ T cells were sorted. Study results and caveats: Affected lesional scalp, above all in alopecia totalis/universalis, was more clonal than normal scalp. Besides other cells, scalp samples also yield sequences of resident alphabeta T cells from normal skin. Although TCR sharing was seen in mice, sharing across patients was less clear, possibly for HLA-related reasons.

The authors extracted RNA and reverse transcribed it into cDNA as the sequencing template. Here immunoSEQ multiplex PCR was the method, and the copy in TCRdb shows in-frame clones only, minus some. This table has 93,000 or so clones, roughly 50% appearing once. The rearrangement links TRBV7-2 to TRBJ2-5; unclear D gene. The receptor's source is a human donor in good health. Material for sequencing was CD4+ T cells sorted from blood. The CDR3 sequence: CASSFHRPPQETQYF. The CDR3 nucleotides read TGTGCCAGCAGCTTTCACCGACCCCCCCAGGAGACCCAGTACTTC.